The rows below give T cell receptor beta chains drawn from one sample of a study of control samples from healthy donors and cancer patients. Profiling relied on immunoSEQ multiplex PCR, and the TCRdb table lists in-frame clones only, not all of them. The table records about 130,000 clones, around 94% of them present only once. The sequenced sample was PBMCs. The receptors stem from a man older than 75 with head and neck cancer. CDR3s include the opening cysteine and the closing phenylalanine or tryptophan. The D gene is left open where the match is weak. Only part of the rows carry a size: once, few, many, or a class if the clone is expanded.

>NA|15|NA|TRBV6-5|TRBJ1-6
CASRTDSRDSAPLHF
TGTGCCAGCAGAACCGACAGCCGTGATAGCGCACCCCTCCACTTT
>NA|13|once|TRBV12-3/TRBV12-4|TRBJ1-1
CASSLPVSGEAFF
TGTGCCAGCAGTTTACCAGTATCGGGTGAAGCTTTCTTT
>NA|13|once|TRBV30|TRBJ1-6
CAWSREPKSPLHF
TGTGCCTGGTCCCGGGAGCCGAAGTCACCCCTCCACTTT
>NA|13|NA|TRBV30|TRBJ1-1
CAWSSGLGTEAFF
TGTGCCTGGAGTTCAGGGCTGGGCACTGAAGCTTTCTTT
>TRBD1|15|NA|TRBV10-3|TRBJ2-3
CAISETGASTDTQYF
TGTGCCATCAGCGAAACAGGGGCTAGCACAGATACGCAGTATTTT
>TRBD1|14|NA|TRBV29-1|TRBJ1-4
CSVADRVSNEKLFF
TGCAGCGTGGCGGACAGGGTCAGTAATGAAAAACTGTTTTTT
>NA|13|few|TRBV6-5|TRBJ1-1
CASNPRKNTEAFF
TGTGCCAGCAACCCAAGAAAAAACACTGAAGCTTTCTTT
>NA|15|NA|TRBV18|TRBJ1-3
CASSPPGPSGNTIYF
TGTGCCAGCTCACCACCCGGCCCCTCTGGAAACACCATATATTTT
>NA|14|NA|TRBV9|TRBJ2-5
CASSVAAGVETQYF
TGTGCCAGCAGCGTAGCGGCCGGGGTGGAGACCCAGTACTTC
>TRBD2|17|NA|TRBV4-1|TRBJ2-3
CASSQRGLAGNTDTQYF
TGCGCCAGCAGCCAAAGGGGACTAGCGGGAAACACAGATACGCAGTATTTT
>NA|16|NA|TRBV7-2|TRBJ1-1
CASSLIGGTANTEAFF
TGTGCCAGCAGCTTAATCGGGGGGACGGCGAACACTGAAGCTTTCTTT
>NA|16|few|TRBV11-2|TRBJ1-5
CASSLGWGGYNQPQHF
TGTGCCAGCAGCTTAGGGTGGGGGGGGTACAATCAGCCCCAGCATTTT
>NA|16|NA|TRBV3-1/TRBV3-2|TRBJ1-3
CASRPDTGAPWNTIYF
TGTGCCAGCAGGCCGGATACGGGGGCGCCCTGGAACACCATATATTTT
>NA|16|NA|TRBV27|TRBJ1-1
CASRLYLGGADTEAFF
TGTGCCAGCAGGCTTTACTTGGGGGGCGCGGACACTGAAGCTTTCTTT
>NA|13|once|TRBV7-8|TRBJ1-2
CASSLNPNYGYTF
TGTGCCAGCAGCTTAAACCCTAACTATGGCTACACCTTC
>NA|15|NA|TRBV18|TRBJ1-3
CASSPRGSSGNTIYF
TGTGCCAGCTCACCACGGGGCAGCTCTGGAAACACCATATATTTT
>NA|14|NA|TRBV18|TRBJ1-5
CASSPTEGNQPQHF
TGTGCCAGCTCACCAACAGAGGGCAATCAGCCCCAGCATTTT
>NA|14|NA|TRBV27|TRBJ1-3
CASSPVRNRNTIYF
TGTGCCAGCAGTCCGGTCCGTAACCGAAACACCATATATTTT
>NA|11|NA|TRBV29-1|TRBJ1-1
CSVSSTGGAFF
TGCAGCGTCTCCAGTACTGGTGGAGCTTTCTTT
>NA|15|NA|TRBV5-1|TRBJ1-4
CASSFLGQTNEKLFF
TGCGCCAGCAGCTTTTTGGGGCAGACTAATGAAAAACTGTTTTTT
>NA|13|NA|TRBV6-5|TRBJ1-5
CASSYGSNQPQHF
TGTGCCAGCAGTTATGGGAGCAATCAGCCCCAGCATTTT
>TRBD1|13|NA|TRBV30|TRBJ2-7
CAWEQGFTYEQYF
TGTGCCTGGGAACAGGGGTTCACCTACGAGCAGTACTTC
>NA|14|NA|TRBV5-4|TRBJ1-1
CASSLGGENTEAFF
TGTGCCAGCAGCTTGGGAGGGGAGAACACTGAAGCTTTCTTT
>NA|13|NA|TRBV25-1|TRBJ1-2
CASSEFESYGYTF
TGTGCCAGCAGTGAATTTGAGAGTTATGGCTACACCTTC
>NA|13|NA|TRBV5-6|TRBJ2-2
CASGRYYTGELFF
TGTGCCAGCGGACGGTACTACACCGGGGAGCTGTTTTTT
>TRBD1|15|few|TRBV9|TRBJ2-7
CASSVEKGGPYEQYF
TGTGCCAGCAGCGTAGAAAAAGGGGGCCCCTACGAGCAGTACTTC
>TRBD2|15|NA|TRBV7-6|TRBJ2-2
CASSQAGGPGGELFF
TGTGCCAGCAGCCAAGCGGGAGGGCCAGGCGGGGAGCTGTTTTTT
>NA|16|NA|TRBV5-1|TRBJ1-4
CASSNPQGILNEKLFF
TGCGCCAGCAGCAATCCCCAGGGGATCCTGAATGAAAAACTGTTTTTT
>NA|15|NA|TRBV5-1|TRBJ1-6
CASSLRTDYNSPLHF
TGCGCCAGCAGCTTGAGGACAGACTATAATTCACCCCTCCACTTT
>NA|15|NA|TRBV4-1|TRBJ2-7
CASSRERDITYEQYF
TGCGCCAGCAGCCGAGAACGGGACATTACCTACGAGCAGTACTTC
>NA|16|few|TRBV5-4|TRBJ1-2
CASSLPPTRPNYGYTF
TGTGCCAGCAGCTTGCCCCCGACTCGTCCTAACTATGGCTACACCTTC
>TRBD2|16|NA|TRBV5-1|TRBJ2-2
CASSLSTSGSTGELFF
TGCGCCAGCAGCTTGAGCACTAGCGGGAGCACCGGGGAGCTGTTTTTT
>TRBD1|15|once|TRBV19|TRBJ1-5
CASTPGGRGHQPQHF
TGTGCCAGTACCCCAGGGGGCAGGGGGCACCAGCCCCAGCATTTT
>NA|11|once|TRBV5-5|TRBJ2-7
CASSSLYEQYF
TGTGCCAGCAGCTCCCTCTACGAGCAGTACTTC
>TRBD2|12|NA|TRBV2|TRBJ2-3
CASMGLFDTQYF
TGTGCCAGCATGGGACTATTCGATACGCAGTATTTT
>NA|14|NA|TRBV27|TRBJ2-3
CASREGPSTDTQYF
TGTGCCAGCAGGGAGGGACCCTCTACAGATACGCAGTATTTT
>NA|15|NA|TRBV5-1|TRBJ1-1
CASSLLPGLNTEAFF
TGCGCCAGCAGCTTGTTGCCAGGGCTGAACACTGAAGCTTTCTTT
>NA|13|NA|TRBV5-4|TRBJ2-3
CASSFTGADTQYF
TGTGCCAGCAGCTTCACCGGGGCAGATACGCAGTATTTT
>NA|14|NA|TRBV11-2|TRBJ2-3
CASSFLGETDTQYF
TGTGCCAGCAGCTTTCTAGGGGAGACAGATACGCAGTATTTT
>NA|12|NA|TRBV7-2|TRBJ1-5
CASSHYAGPQHF
TGTGCCAGCAGCCATTACGCGGGGCCCCAGCATTTT
>NA|16|NA|TRBV4-1|TRBJ2-1
CASSQGMGKSYNEQFF
TGCGCCAGCAGCCAAGGCATGGGGAAGTCCTACAATGAGCAGTTCTTC
>TRBD1|18|NA|TRBV5-1|TRBJ1-1
CASSIPGGDRRSNTEAFF
TGCGCCAGCAGCATCCCCGGCGGGGACAGGAGATCGAACACTGAAGCTTTCTTT
>TRBD1|17|NA|TRBV4-2|TRBJ1-2
CASSQVEDRVYWYGYTF
TGTGCCAGCAGCCAAGTCGAGGACAGGGTTTATTGGTATGGCTACACCTTC
>NA|15|NA|TRBV11-2|TRBJ1-3
CASSQRQISGNTIYF
TGTGCCAGCAGCCAGCGACAGATCTCTGGAAACACCATATATTTT
>NA|14|once|TRBV7-9|TRBJ2-7
CASSLDGNNYEQYF
TGTGCCAGCAGCTTAGACGGGAATAACTACGAGCAGTACTTC